The 5 T cell receptor beta chains below were found in one sample sequenced in a study of blood T cell repertoires in COVID-19. Using immunoSEQ multiplex PCR, the repertoire was profiled, and TCRdb retains in-frame clones only, with some absent. Of about 130,000 clones detected, around four fifths appear once; the ten largest clones hold approximately 8.7%. The source material was peripheral blood. These receptors all stem from a man aged 40-55 years with active or convalescent COVID-19.

The chain links TRBV6-4 to TRBJ1-5; no definite D call. The CDR3 spans 13 residues. CDR1 is MRHNA, CDR2 SNTAGT, per germline. Trimming shortened V by 3 bases and J by 7 bases, and 10 bases separated the two germline ends. The CDR3 region is CASSEYPGQPQHF. The CDR3 bases are TGTGCCAGCAGTGAATACCCCGGGCAGCCCCAGCATTTT.

The sample holds a few counts of this clone. This chain uses TRBV16 with TRBJ1-2; 11 bases match TRBD1. The CDR3 is made up of 17 amino acids. The germline V gene encodes CDR1 KGHSY and CDR2 FQNENV. Trimming cost V 4 bases and J 8 bases; bases outside gene matches: 15. CDR3 sequence: CASSPFSFGQGAGGYTF. As DNA, the CDR3 is TGTGCCAGCAGCCCGTTCTCCTTTGGACAGGGGGCAGGAGGCTACACCTTC.

The rearrangement uses TRBV9 and TRBJ2-1; D is perhaps TRBD1 (5 bases). V was cut by 3 bases and J by 12 bases, with 19 bases left in between. CDR3 length equals 14 residues. The germline V gene encodes CDR1 SGDLS and CDR2 YYNGEE. The CDR3 reads CASSEVTVGSGQFF. In nucleotides, the CDR3 is TGTGCCAGCAGCGAAGTGACAGTGGGCAGTGGGCAGTTCTTC.

This clone has just one count. The rearrangement links TRBV7-2 to TRBJ2-3; D unclear. The CDR3 extends over 14 amino acids. V shed 1 base and J shed 2 bases, with 7 bases lying between them. Germline V gives CDR1 SGHTA, CDR2 FQGNSA. The CDR3 here is CASSLGQNTDTQYF. In DNA, the CDR3 is TGTGCCAGCAGCTTAGGTCAAAACACAGATACGCAGTATTTT.

J is TRBJ1-2 and V is TRBV18; D is uncertain. The germline V gene has CDR1 KGHSH and CDR2 LQKENI. CDR3 size: 13 residues. The V gene lost 3 bases and the J gene lost 6 bases, with 11 bases spanning the gap. The CDR3 sequence: CASSPTYLDGYTF. CDR3 nucleotide sequence: TGTGCCAGCTCACCTACATATTTGGATGGCTACACCTTC.